Reported below is one T cell receptor (beta chain). Its antigen is unknown. These data come from a study of OX40 agonist ivuxolimab in advanced cancers. The overall study: The dose-escalation cohort was roughly 83% male, with a mean age of about 60 years, ranging roughly 20 to 80. Study results and caveats: Partial responders at 0.1-3.0 mg/kg had among the lowest clonal expansion. Relative to CD4+, CD8+ T cells held more expanded clones on average.

CDR1 and CDR2 (germline): DFQATT, SNEGSKA (reference sequence). There are 11 residues in the CDR3. Trimming cost V 7 bases and J 12 bases, with 18 bases left between them. Using immunoSEQ multiplex PCR, the repertoire was profiled, and TCRdb retains in-frame clones only, with some absent. Altogether about 45,000 clones are present, more than 80% being singletons, with the ten largest covering approximately 15%. The specimen was CD4+ or CD8+ T cells sorted from blood, collected in a trial of the OX40 agonist ivuxolimab. This chain connects TRBV20-1 to TRBJ2-5; D is unresolved. This clonotype was sampled from an adult with an advanced solid tumor such as melanoma, head and neck, liver or kidney cancer. The CDR3 is CSGLRSPTEYF. CDR3 nucleotides: TGCAGTGGACTCCGATCTCCCACGGAGTACTTC.